This TCR beta chain comes out of a study of Ad26.COV2.S vaccination and SARS-CoV-2 variants. Background on the study: Of the COV1001 trial arms, the Ad26.COV2.S arm included the donor. Doses of Ad26.COV2.S were injected into muscle once or twice, 56 days apart.

Study observations and caveats: Once vaccination had occurred, spike-specific CD8+ and CD4+ T cell responses reportedly showed substantial breadth.

Details on this clone: The antigen is unknown.

The CDR3 is 12 residues long. Germline loops: CDR1 SNHLY, CDR2 FYNNEI. Between the trimmed V and J ends, which lost 7 bases and 5 bases, there was a span of 11 bases. Treatment here: 19 received Ad26.COV2.S at low or high dose, single or two shots; 5 received placebo; per-sample allocation not given. At day 63 after the first vaccine or placebo injection, samples were drawn. The repertoire was sequenced with immunoSEQ multiplex PCR; TCRdb's copy has only in-frame clones and lacks some. The sample has some 340,000 clones; about 82% are singletons. This rearrangement joins TRBV2 to TRBJ1-2; TRBD1 is a possible D gene (6 bases). Sample: peripheral blood, taken in a trial of Ad26.COV2.S vaccine versus placebo. The sequence came from a person aged 18-60 years who received the Ad26.COV2.S COVID-19 vaccine or a placebo. CDR3: CASINTGYGYTF. DNA for the CDR3: TGTGCCAGCATCAATACAGGGTATGGCTACACCTTC.